The present T cell receptor beta chain was sequenced within a study of blood T cell repertoires in COVID-19. Germline assignment: CDR1 MNHNS and CDR2 SASEGT. Trimming cost V 2 bases and J 6 bases, with 5 bases left between them. The CDR3 runs to 12 residues. Profiling relied on immunoSEQ multiplex PCR, and the TCRdb table lists in-frame clones only, not all of them. The sample holds some 350,000 clones, around 87% seen once. Material for sequencing was PBMCs or T cells enriched from blood (not recorded which). This sequence originates from a woman in her 30s who had recovered from COVID-19. The chain joins TRBV6-1 to TRBJ2-1, with D uncertain. Written as DNA, the CDR3 is TGTGCCAGCAGTGAATCAATCAATGAGCAGTTCTTC. Translating it yields CASSESINEQFF.